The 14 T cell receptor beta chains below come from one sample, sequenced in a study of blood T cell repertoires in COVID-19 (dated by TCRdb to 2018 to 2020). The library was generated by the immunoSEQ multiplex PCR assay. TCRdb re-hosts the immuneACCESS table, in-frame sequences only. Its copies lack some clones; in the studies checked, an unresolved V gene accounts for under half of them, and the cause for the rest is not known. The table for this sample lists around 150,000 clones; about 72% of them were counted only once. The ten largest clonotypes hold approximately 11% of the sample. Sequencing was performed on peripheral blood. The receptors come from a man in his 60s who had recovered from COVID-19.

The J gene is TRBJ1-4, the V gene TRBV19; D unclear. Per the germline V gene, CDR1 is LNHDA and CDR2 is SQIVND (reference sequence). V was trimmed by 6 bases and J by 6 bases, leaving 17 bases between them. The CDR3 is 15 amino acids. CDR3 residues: CASSDGRGFHEKLFF. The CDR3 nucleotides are TGTGCCAGTAGCGACGGCCGGGGTTTTCATGAAAAACTGTTTTTT.

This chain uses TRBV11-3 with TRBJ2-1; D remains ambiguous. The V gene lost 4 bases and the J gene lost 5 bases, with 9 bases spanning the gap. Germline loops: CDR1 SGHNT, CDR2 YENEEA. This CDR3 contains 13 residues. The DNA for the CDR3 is TGTGCCAGCAGCTCCTCAGTACACAATGAGCAGTTCTTC. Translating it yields CASSSSVHNEQFF.

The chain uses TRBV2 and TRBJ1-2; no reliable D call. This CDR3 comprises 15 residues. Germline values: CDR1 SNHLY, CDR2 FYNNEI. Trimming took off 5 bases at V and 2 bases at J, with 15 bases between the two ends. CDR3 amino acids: CASSTRLGLNYGYTF. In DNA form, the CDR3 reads TGTGCCAGCAGTACCAGGCTAGGACTAAACTATGGCTACACCTTC. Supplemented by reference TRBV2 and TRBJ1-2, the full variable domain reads EPEVTQTPSHQVTQMGQEVILRCVPISNHLYFYWYRQILGQKVEFLVSFYNNEISEKSEIFDDQFSVERPDGSNFTLKIRSTKLEDSAMYFCASSTRLGLNYGYTFGSGTRLTVV.

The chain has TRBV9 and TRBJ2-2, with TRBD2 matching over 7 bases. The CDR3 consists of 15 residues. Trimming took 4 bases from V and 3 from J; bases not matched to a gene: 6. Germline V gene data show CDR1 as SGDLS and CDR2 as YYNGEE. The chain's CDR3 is CASSLWGGHTGELFF. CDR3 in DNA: TGTGCCAGCAGCTTGTGGGGGGGACACACCGGGGAGCTGTTTTTT.

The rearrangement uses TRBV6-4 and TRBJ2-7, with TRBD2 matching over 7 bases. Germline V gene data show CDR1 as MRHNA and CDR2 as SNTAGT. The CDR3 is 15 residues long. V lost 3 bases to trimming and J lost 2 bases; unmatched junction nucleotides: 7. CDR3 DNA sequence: TGTGCCAGCAGTGAGCAGTTTGGGAGGGCCTACGAGCAGTACTTC. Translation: CASSEQFGRAYEQYF.

The CDR3 is CASTPTGNQPQHF. The CDR3 nucleotides are TGTGCCAGCACCCCGACGGGGAACCAGCCCCAGCATTTT. V gene TRBV6-5 combines with J gene TRBJ1-5, with D uncertain. Germline V lookup: CDR1 MNHEY, CDR2 SVGAGI. V lost 7 bases and J 7 bases, leaving 14 bases between the germline ends. This CDR3 is 13 amino acids long.

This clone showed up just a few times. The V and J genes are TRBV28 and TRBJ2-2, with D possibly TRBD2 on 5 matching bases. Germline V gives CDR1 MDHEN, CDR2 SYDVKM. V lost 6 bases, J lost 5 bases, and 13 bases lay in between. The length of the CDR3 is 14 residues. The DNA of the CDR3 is TGTGCCAGCAGGCTAGGTCGGGAAACCGGGGAGCTGTTTTTT. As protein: CASRLGRETGELFF.

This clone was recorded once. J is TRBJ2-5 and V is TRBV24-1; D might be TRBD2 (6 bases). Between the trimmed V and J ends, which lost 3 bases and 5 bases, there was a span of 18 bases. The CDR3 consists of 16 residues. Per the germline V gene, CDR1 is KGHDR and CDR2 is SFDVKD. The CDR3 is CATSDTKRGRGETQYF. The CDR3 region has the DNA TGTGCCACCAGTGATACGAAAAGGGGACGGGGGGAGACCCAGTACTTC.

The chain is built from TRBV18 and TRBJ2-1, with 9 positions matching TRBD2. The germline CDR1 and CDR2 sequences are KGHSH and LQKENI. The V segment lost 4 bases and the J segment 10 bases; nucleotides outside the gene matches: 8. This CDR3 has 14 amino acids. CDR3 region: CASSLQTSGWEQFF. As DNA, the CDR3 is TGTGCCAGCTCACTTCAGACTAGCGGATGGGAGCAGTTCTTC.

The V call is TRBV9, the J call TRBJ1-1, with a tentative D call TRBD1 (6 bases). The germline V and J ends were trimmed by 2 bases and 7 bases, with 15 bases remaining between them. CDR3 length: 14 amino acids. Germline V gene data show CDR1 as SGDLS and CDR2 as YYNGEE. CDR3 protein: CASSVLGTPLEAFF. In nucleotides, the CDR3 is TGTGCCAGCAGCGTTCTCGGGACACCTCTTGAAGCTTTCTTT. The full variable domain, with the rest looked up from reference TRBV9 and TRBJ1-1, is DSGVTQTPKHLITATGQRVTLRCSPRSGDLSVYWYQQSLDQGLQFLIQYYNGEERAKGNILERFSAQQFPDLHSELNLSSLELGDSALYFCASSVLGTPLEAFFGQGTRLTVV.

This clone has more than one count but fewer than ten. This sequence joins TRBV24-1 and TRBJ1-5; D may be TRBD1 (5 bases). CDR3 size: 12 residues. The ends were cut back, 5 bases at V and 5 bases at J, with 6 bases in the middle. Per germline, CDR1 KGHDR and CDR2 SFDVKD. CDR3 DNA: TGTGCCACCAGTGCGACAGATCAGCCCCAGCATTTT. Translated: CATSATDQPQHF.

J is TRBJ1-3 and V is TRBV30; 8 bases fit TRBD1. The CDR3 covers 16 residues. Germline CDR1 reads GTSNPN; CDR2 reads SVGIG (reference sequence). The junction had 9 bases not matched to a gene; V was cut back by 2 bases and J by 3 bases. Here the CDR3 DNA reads TGTGCCTGGAGTCTCAGGGGGCAGGTCTTTGGAAACACCATATATTTT. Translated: CAWSLRGQVFGNTIYF.

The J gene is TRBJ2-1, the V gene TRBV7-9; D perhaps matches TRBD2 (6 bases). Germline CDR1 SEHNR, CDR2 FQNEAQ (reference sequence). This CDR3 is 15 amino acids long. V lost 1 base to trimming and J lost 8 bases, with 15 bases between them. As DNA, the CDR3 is TGTGCCAGCAGCTTAGGGGGATCCGGGAGCTATGAGCAGTTCTTC. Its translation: CASSLGGSGSYEQFF.

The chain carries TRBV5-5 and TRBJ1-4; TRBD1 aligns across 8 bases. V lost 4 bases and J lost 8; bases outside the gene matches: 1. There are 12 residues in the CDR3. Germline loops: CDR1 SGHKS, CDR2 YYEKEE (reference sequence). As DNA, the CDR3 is TGTGCCAGCAGCCCAGGGGGCGAAAAACTGTTTTTT. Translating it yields CASSPGGEKLFF. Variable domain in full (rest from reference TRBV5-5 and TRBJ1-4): DAGVTQSPTHLIKTRGQQVTLRCSPISGHKSVSWYQQVLGQGPQFIFQYYEKEERGRGNFPDRFSARQFPNYSSELNVNALLLGDSALYLCASSPGGEKLFFGSGTQLSVL.